Shown below are 24 T cell receptor beta chains from a single sample sequenced in a study of cytomegalovirus exposure and HLA in healthy donors. The table came from immunoSEQ multiplex PCR; TCRdb's copy has only in-frame clones and leaves some out. This table holds about 110,000 clones, 88% found once. Sequencing used PBMCs. These receptors came from a woman aged 18-35 years in good health and CMV-seronegative.

V usage is TRBV4-2 and J usage is TRBJ1-2; D gene uncertain. V lost 6 bases and J lost 3, with 14 bases in between. Germline V CDR1 and CDR2: LGHNA, YNFKEQ. CDR3 size: 14 residues. The CDR3 sequence: CASRREGLDYGYTF. DNA of the CDR3: TGTGCCAGCAGACGCGAGGGTCTAGACTATGGCTACACCTTC.

This chain joins TRBV27 and TRBJ2-3; 16 positions match TRBD2. CDR1 and CDR2 from the germline V gene are MNHEY and SMNVEV (reference sequence). The CDR3 has 15 residues. Trimming took 6 bases from V and 5 from J; bases not matched to a gene: 2. CDR3 DNA sequence: TGTGCCAGCAGGGGACTAGCGGGGGGGCAAGATACGCAGTATTTT. It yields the protein CASRGLAGGQDTQYF.

The rearrangement uses TRBV5-8 and TRBJ2-1; TRBD2 might be the D (6 bases). The CDR3 runs to 13 residues. Germline loops: CDR1 SGHTS, CDR2 YDEGEE. The ends were cut back, 4 bases at V and 4 bases at J, with 9 bases in the middle. Here the CDR3 reads CASSPTRYNEQFF. CDR3 coding DNA: TGTGCCAGCAGCCCGACTAGGTACAATGAGCAGTTCTTC. Full variable domain (remainder filled in from reference TRBV5-8 and TRBJ2-1): EAGVTQSPTHLIKTRGQQATLRCSPISGHTSVYWYQQALGLGLQFLLWYDEGEERNRGNFPPRFSGRQFPNYSSELNVNALELEDSALYLCASSPTRYNEQFFGPGTRLTVL.

The rearrangement joins TRBV9 to TRBJ2-5, with 8 bases aligning to TRBD2. Germline loops: CDR1 SGDLS, CDR2 YYNGEE. V dropped 4 bases and J dropped 7; count of bases not matched to a gene: 12. This CDR3 spans 15 amino acids. CDR3 region: CASSWSGLDSGTQYF. CDR3 DNA sequence: TGTGCCAGCAGCTGGTCGGGACTAGACTCGGGGACCCAGTACTTC.

V is TRBV19 and J is TRBJ2-3; the match to TRBD2 covers 13 bases. CDR1 is LNHDA and CDR2 is SQIVND in the germline V gene (reference sequence). The trim removed 10 bases at V and 4 bases at J, leaving 11 bases unmatched. The CDR3 runs to 16 residues. The CDR3 loop is CATSTGTSGIPDTQYF. The CDR3 region has the DNA TGTGCCACCTCGACGGGGACTAGCGGGATTCCAGATACGCAGTATTTT.

The rearrangement joins TRBV9 to TRBJ2-7; D might be TRBD1 (5 bases). CDR3 length equals 14 residues. The germline gives CDR1 SGDLS, CDR2 YYNGEE. Trimming cost V 4 bases and J 3 bases, with 14 bases left between them. The chain's CDR3 is CASSRGSDFYEQYF. Written as DNA, the CDR3 is TGTGCCAGCAGCAGGGGATCTGATTTCTACGAGCAGTACTTC.

The chain carries TRBV29-1 and TRBJ2-5; 12 positions agree with TRBD2. The CDR3 covers 17 residues. Germline assignment: CDR1 SQVTM and CDR2 ANQGSEA. With 4 bases clipped from V and 0 bases from J, the junction kept 9 bases outside the gene matches. CDR3: CSVGRTSGESYQETQYF. The CDR3 coding sequence is TGCAGCGTTGGAAGGACTAGCGGGGAATCGTACCAAGAGACCCAGTACTTC.

The genes are TRBV7-9 and TRBJ1-2; the D gene is possibly TRBD1 (6 bases). The CDR3 runs to 15 residues. The V and J ends lost 1 base and 5 bases respectively, with 14 bases between them. The germline gives CDR1 SEHNR, CDR2 FQNEAQ (reference sequence). DNA for the CDR3: TGTGCCAGCAGCTTAGTCGACAGGCTCCGGTATGGCTACACCTTC. This translates into CASSLVDRLRYGYTF.

The chain carries TRBV28 and TRBJ2-3, with 9 bases aligning to TRBD1. The trim removed 5 bases at V and 7 bases at J, leaving 7 bases unmatched. Germline CDR1 MDHEN, CDR2 SYDVKM. There are 14 residues in the CDR3. CDR3 nucleotide sequence: TGTGCCAGCAGTCTAGGGGACAGGGCAAATACGCAGTATTTT. Translation gives CASSLGDRANTQYF.

The chain combines TRBV10-1 with TRBJ2-7; 9 nucleotides match TRBD1. J lost 6 bases, V lost 3 bases, and 9 bases had no gene match. The CDR3 is 15 amino acids. Germline V gene sequence: CDR1 WNHNN, CDR2 SYGVQD (reference sequence). CDR3 in amino acids: CASSDPRQGVGEQYF. Written as DNA, the CDR3 is TGCGCCAGCAGTGATCCACGACAGGGGGTCGGCGAGCAGTACTTC.

In this sample, this clone turned up once. This chain links TRBV9 with TRBJ2-7, with TRBD1 matching over 8 bases. This CDR3 is built from 12 residues. The V and J ends lost 7 bases and 6 bases, in that order; junction bases with no gene match: 6. Germline V gives CDR1 SGDLS, CDR2 YYNGEE. The CDR3 reads CASGGQGGEQYF. CDR3 in DNA: TGTGCCAGCGGCGGACAGGGCGGCGAGCAGTACTTC.

This clone was found once. The chain combines TRBV7-9 with TRBJ2-3; D perhaps matches TRBD2 (6 bases). This CDR3 region has 19 residues. V dropped 7 bases and J dropped 2 bases, with 28 bases sitting between them. Germline V gives CDR1 SEHNR, CDR2 FQNEAQ (reference sequence). The chain's CDR3 is CASNTGLLSYIVHTDTQYF. In DNA form, the CDR3 reads TGTGCCAGCAACACGGGACTCCTATCTTATATTGTCCACACAGATACGCAGTATTTT.

CDR3 residues: CSTTTEYGYTF. Written as DNA, the CDR3 is TGCAGTACTACGACAGAGTATGGCTACACCTTC. This rearrangement joins TRBV20-1 to TRBJ1-2; D is perhaps TRBD1 (5 bases). Per the germline V gene, CDR1 is DFQATT and CDR2 is SNEGSKA (reference sequence). The CDR3 is made up of 11 amino acids. Trimming shortened V by 8 bases and J by 5 bases, and 12 bases separated the two germline ends.

In this sample, this clone turned up once. The genes are TRBV7-2 and TRBJ1-2; maybe TRBD1 (6 bases). Trimming took 0 bases from V and 4 from J, leaving 12 bases between them. The CDR3 is 15 amino acids. CDR1 is SGHTA, CDR2 FQGNSA, per germline. The CDR3 protein is CASSLAPDSFYGYTF. In DNA form, the CDR3 reads TGTGCCAGCAGCTTAGCGCCGGACAGCTTCTATGGCTACACCTTC.

The chain uses TRBV29-1 and TRBJ2-3, with 12 bases that match TRBD2. The length of the CDR3 is 19 residues. Germline V gene data show CDR1 as SQVTM and CDR2 as ANQGSEA. V lost 6 bases and J lost 2; bases outside the gene matches: 18. CDR3 loop: CSVAGLAGGGLSSTDTQYF. Here the CDR3 DNA reads TGCAGCGTCGCTGGGCTAGCGGGAGGGGGGCTAAGTTCCACAGATACGCAGTATTTT.

J is TRBJ2-7 and V is TRBV2, with D tentatively TRBD2 (6 bases). With 6 bases removed from V and 0 bases from J, the gap between germline ends came to 15 bases. CDR1 SNHLY and CDR2 FYNNEI come from the germline V gene. This CDR3 has 15 amino acids. This CDR3 is CASRSPRGSSYEQYF. Written as DNA, the CDR3 is TGTGCCAGCAGGTCCCCCCGGGGGAGCTCCTACGAGCAGTACTTC.

The V gene is TRBV11-2, the J gene TRBJ1-2; no definite D call. V lost 0 bases and J 3 bases, leaving 11 bases between the germline ends. The germline CDR1 and CDR2 sequences are SGHAT and FQNNGV. The CDR3 covers 15 residues. CDR3 loop: CASSLEEGPYYGYTF. CDR3 in DNA: TGTGCCAGCAGCTTAGAGGAGGGCCCGTACTATGGCTACACCTTC.

The gene calls are TRBV4-1 and TRBJ2-7; 11 nucleotides line up with TRBD2. CDR3 size: 15 residues. Germline V gene data show CDR1 as MGHRA and CDR2 as YSYEKL. V shed 5 bases and J 4 bases; nucleotides not matched to a gene: 7. CDR3 nucleotides: TGCGCCAGCAGCTCCCTAGCGGGAGGTTTATACGAGCAGTACTTC. It encodes CASSSLAGGLYEQYF.

This chain connects TRBV15 to TRBJ2-5, with 8 bases that match TRBD1. Losses at the gene ends were 4 bases for V and 1 base for J; bases not matched to a gene: 2. The CDR3 is made up of 14 amino acids. Germline assignment: CDR1 LNHNV and CDR2 YYDKDF (reference sequence). CDR3 region: CATSTDRGQETQYF. CDR3 nucleotide sequence: TGTGCCACCAGCACAGACAGGGGCCAAGAGACCCAGTACTTC. The full variable domain, completed using reference TRBV15 and TRBJ2-5, is DAMVIQNPRYQVTQFGKPVTLSCSQTLNHNVMYWYQQKSSQAPKLLFHYYDKDFNNEADTPDNFQSRRPNTSFCFLDIRSPGLGDTAMYLCATSTDRGQETQYFGPGTRLLVL.

This rearrangement joins TRBV27 to TRBJ1-5; no definite D call. CDR1 and CDR2 from the germline V gene are MNHEY and SMNVEV (reference sequence). CDR3 size: 14 residues. The V end was cut by 7 bases, the J end by 5 bases, with 15 bases between. The CDR3 DNA sequence: TGTGCCAGCACCCCCGGGATCGGTGATCAGCCCCAGCATTTT. Translated, it gives CASTPGIGDQPQHF.

The rearrangement joins TRBV10-3 to TRBJ2-7, with 8 bases identical to TRBD2. CDR1 and CDR2 from the germline V gene are ENHRY and SYGVKD. The J segment lost 5 bases and the V segment lost 8 bases, leaving 5 bases of the junction unmatched. The CDR3 is made up of 12 amino acids. This CDR3 reads CAISGGTHEQYF. CDR3 sequence (DNA): TGTGCCATCTCGGGGGGGACGCACGAGCAGTACTTC.

This rearrangement joins TRBV13 to TRBJ1-6; possibly TRBD1 for D (6 bases). This CDR3 contains 14 residues. V lost 3 bases and J lost 5, with 8 bases in between. Germline values: CDR1 PRHDT, CDR2 FYEKMQ (reference sequence). CDR3 nucleotide sequence: TGTGCCAGCAGCTTCCGGGACAATAATTCACCCCTCCACTTT. It encodes CASSFRDNNSPLHF. Together with reference TRBV13 and TRBJ1-6, the CDR3 gives the full variable domain: AAGVIQSPRHLIKEKRETATLKCYPIPRHDTVYWYQQGPGQDPQFLISFYEKMQSDKGSIPDRFSAQQFSDYHSELNMSSLELGDSALYFCASSFRDNNSPLHFGNGTRLTVT.

This chain joins TRBV30 and TRBJ2-3; 7 bases fit TRBD1. Germline CDR1 reads GTSNPN; CDR2 reads SVGIG (reference sequence). The CDR3 has 14 residues. V lost 4 bases to trimming and J lost 2 bases; unmatched junction nucleotides: 6. The CDR3 sequence: CAWTRQGATDTQYF. The CDR3 DNA reads as TGTGCCTGGACCCGACAGGGAGCCACAGATACGCAGTATTTT.

In DNA form, the CDR3 reads TGTGCCAGCAGCGTAGCTACACCGACGTGGCTAGCGGGAGGAATAGGGGAGACCCAGTACTTC. Protein sequence: CASSVATPTWLAGGIGETQYF. The chain uses TRBV9 and TRBJ2-5; 11 bases match TRBD2. There are 21 residues in the CDR3. V was clipped by 0 bases and J by 5 bases; unmatched bases: 21. CDR1 SGDLS and CDR2 YYNGEE come from the germline V gene. The full variable domain, its missing parts supplied by reference TRBV9 and TRBJ2-5, is DSGVTQTPKHLITATGQRVTLRCSPRSGDLSVYWYQQSLDQGLQFLIQYYNGEERAKGNILERFSAQQFPDLHSELNLSSLELGDSALYFCASSVATPTWLAGGIGETQYFGPGTRLLVL.